This T cell receptor beta chain was recovered during a study of blood T cell repertoires in COVID-19. Looking at the study overall: Some COVID-19 samples were acute and others convalescent; all came from the United States, Italy and Spain. T cells, B-cell-depleted T cells, or PBMCs supplied cDNA or gDNA.

This clone was counted only a few times. This CDR3 is also generated by other DNA sequences in the sample. J gave up 5 bases and V 1 base, and 3 bases lay outside the gene matches. This CDR3 has 14 amino acids. The germline gives CDR1 SGHRS, CDR2 YFSETQ. As processed by the authors: For nucleated cells, counts were estimated from reference gene primer amplification. Profiled with immunoSEQ multiplex PCR; TCRdb holds only in-frame clones, not every one. The V and J calls and clone size come from that table; D and trimming were worked out from the DNA. Counted here are roughly 260,000 clones, more than 75% occurring once; the ten biggest clones make up 2% to 3%.

The chain joins TRBV5-1 to TRBJ2-5, with 9 bases identical to TRBD1. This TCR was recovered from a woman in her 50s with acute or convalescent COVID-19. The sample consisted of peripheral blood. CDR3 nucleotides: TGCGCCAGCAGCTTGACAGGGGGCAGGGAGACCCAGTACTTC. This codes for CASSLTGGRETQYF.